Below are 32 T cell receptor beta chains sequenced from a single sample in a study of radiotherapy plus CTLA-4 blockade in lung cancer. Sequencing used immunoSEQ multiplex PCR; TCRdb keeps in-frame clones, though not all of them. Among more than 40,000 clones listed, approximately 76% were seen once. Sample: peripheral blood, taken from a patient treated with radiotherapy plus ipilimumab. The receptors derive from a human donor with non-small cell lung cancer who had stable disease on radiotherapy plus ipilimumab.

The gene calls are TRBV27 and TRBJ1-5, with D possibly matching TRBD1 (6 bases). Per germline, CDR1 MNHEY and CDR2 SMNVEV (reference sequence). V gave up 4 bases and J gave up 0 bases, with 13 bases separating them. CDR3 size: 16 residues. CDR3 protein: CASSSQYRDSNQPQHF. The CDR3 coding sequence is TGTGCCAGCAGTTCACAGTACAGGGATAGCAATCAGCCCCAGCATTTT.

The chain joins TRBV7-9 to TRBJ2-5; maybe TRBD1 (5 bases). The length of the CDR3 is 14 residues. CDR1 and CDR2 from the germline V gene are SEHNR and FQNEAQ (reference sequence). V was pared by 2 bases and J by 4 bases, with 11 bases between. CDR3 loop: CASSLLSGLETQYF. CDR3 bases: TGTGCCAGCAGCTTATTGTCAGGGTTAGAGACCCAGTACTTC.

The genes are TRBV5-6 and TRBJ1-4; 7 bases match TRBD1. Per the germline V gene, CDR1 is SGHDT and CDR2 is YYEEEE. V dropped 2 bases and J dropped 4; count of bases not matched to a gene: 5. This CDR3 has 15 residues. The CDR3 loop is CASSLLDRNNEKLFF. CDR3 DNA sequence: TGTGCCAGCAGCTTACTGGACAGGAATAATGAAAAACTGTTTTTT.

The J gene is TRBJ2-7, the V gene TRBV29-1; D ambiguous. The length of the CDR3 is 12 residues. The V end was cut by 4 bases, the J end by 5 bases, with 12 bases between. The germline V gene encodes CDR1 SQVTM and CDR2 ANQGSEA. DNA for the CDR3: TGCAGCGTTGTAGCTCGGGTCGACGAGCAGTACTTC. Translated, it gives CSVVARVDEQYF.

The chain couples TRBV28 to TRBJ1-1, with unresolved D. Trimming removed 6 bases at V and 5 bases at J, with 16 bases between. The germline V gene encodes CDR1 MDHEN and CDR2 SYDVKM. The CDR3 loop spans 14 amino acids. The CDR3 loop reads CASSPPRVGTEAFF. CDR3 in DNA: TGTGCCAGCAGCCCCCCCCGGGTAGGGACTGAAGCTTTCTTT.

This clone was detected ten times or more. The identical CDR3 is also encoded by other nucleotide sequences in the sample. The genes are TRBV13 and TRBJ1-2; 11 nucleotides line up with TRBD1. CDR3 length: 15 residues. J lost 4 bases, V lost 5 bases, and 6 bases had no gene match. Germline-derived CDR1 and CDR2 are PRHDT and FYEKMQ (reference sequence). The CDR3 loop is CASSAGQGGGYGYTF. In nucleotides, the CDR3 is TGTGCCAGCAGCGCGGGACAGGGGGGGGGCTATGGCTACACCTTC.

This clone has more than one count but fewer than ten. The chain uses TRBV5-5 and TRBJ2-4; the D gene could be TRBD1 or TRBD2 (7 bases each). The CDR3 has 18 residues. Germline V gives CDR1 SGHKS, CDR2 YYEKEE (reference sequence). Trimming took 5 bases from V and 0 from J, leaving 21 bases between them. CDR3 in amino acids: CASRREGANSLAKNIQYF. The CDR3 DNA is TGTGCCAGCAGGAGGGAGGGGGCAAATTCCTTAGCCAAAAACATTCAGTACTTC.

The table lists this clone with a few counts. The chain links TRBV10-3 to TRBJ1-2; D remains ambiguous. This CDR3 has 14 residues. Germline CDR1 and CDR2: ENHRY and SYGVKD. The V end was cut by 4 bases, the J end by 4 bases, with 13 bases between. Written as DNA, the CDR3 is TGTGCCATCAGTGGGGCTCAGATAACCTATGGCTACACCTTC. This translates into CAISGAQITYGYTF.

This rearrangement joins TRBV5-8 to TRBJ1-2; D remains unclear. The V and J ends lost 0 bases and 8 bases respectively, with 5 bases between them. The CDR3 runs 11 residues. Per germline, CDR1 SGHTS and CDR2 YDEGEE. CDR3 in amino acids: CASSLGVGYTF. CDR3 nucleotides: TGTGCCAGCAGCTTGGGGGTGGGCTACACCTTC.

The CDR3 DNA sequence: TGCGCCAGCAGCCAATCTACAGGGGAAGATACGCAGTATTTT. Its protein is CASSQSTGEDTQYF. The V call is TRBV4-3, the J call TRBJ2-3; the match to TRBD1 covers 7 bases. The CDR3 totals 14 residues. CDR1 is LGHNA, CDR2 YSLEER, per germline. The junction had 4 bases not matched to a gene; V was cut back by 2 bases and J by 5 bases.

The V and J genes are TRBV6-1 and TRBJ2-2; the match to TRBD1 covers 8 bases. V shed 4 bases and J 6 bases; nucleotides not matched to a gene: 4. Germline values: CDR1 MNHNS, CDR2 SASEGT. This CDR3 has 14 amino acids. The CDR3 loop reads CASSALTGAGELFF. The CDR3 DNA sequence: TGTGCCAGCAGTGCCTTGACAGGGGCCGGGGAGCTGTTTTTT.

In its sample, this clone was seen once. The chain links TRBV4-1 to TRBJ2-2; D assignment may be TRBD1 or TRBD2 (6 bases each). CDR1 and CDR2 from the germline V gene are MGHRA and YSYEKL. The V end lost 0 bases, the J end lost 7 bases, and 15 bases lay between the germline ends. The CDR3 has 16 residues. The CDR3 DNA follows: TGCGCCAGCAGCCAAGATCGGGTAGGGGGAGGCGGGGAGCTGTTTTTT. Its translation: CASSQDRVGGGGELFF.

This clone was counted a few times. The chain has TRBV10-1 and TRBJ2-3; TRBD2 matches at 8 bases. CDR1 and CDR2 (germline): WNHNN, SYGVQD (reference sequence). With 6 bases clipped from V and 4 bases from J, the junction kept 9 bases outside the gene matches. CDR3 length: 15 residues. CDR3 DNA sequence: TGCGCCAGCAGCCCCGGGACTAGTCTCGCAGATACGCAGTATTTT. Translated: CASSPGTSLADTQYF.

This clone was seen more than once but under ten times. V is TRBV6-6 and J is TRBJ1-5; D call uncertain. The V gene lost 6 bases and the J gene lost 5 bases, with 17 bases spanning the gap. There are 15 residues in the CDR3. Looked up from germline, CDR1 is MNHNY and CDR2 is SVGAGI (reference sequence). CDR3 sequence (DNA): TGTGCCAGCAGCCAAAGCGGACGGATAGATCAGCCCCAGCATTTT. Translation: CASSQSGRIDQPQHF.

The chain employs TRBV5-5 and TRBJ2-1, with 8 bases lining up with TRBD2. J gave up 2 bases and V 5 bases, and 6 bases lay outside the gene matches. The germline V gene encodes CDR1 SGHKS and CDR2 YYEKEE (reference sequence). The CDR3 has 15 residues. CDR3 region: CASSLTSAAYNEQFF. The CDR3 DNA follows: TGTGCCAGCAGTCTGACTAGCGCGGCCTACAATGAGCAGTTCTTC.

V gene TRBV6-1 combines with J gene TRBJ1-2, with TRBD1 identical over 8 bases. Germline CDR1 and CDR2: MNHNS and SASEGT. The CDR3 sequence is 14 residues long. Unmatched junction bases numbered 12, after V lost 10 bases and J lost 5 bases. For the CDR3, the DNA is TGTGCCACCTTACAGGGGGGCCGCTATTATGGCTACACCTTC. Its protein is CATLQGGRYYGYTF.

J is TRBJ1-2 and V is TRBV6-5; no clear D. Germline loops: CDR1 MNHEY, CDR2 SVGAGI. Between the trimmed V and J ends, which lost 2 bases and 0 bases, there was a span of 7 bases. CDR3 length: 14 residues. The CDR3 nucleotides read TGTGCCAGCAGTTACGCGGAGGCTAACTATGGCTACACCTTC. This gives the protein CASSYAEANYGYTF.

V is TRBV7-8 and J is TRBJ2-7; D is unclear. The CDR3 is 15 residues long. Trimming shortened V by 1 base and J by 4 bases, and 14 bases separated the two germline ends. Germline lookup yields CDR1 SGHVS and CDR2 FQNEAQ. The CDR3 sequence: CASSLVPGRDYEQYV. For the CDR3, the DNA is TGTGCCAGCAGCTTAGTCCCGGGCAGAGATTACGAGCAGTACGTC.

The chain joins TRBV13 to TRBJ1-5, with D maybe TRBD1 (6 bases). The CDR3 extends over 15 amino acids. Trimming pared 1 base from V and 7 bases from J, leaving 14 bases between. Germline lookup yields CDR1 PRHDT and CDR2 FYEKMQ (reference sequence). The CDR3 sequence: CASSLAGQGGQPQHF. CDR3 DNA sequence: TGTGCCAGCAGCTTAGCGGGACAAGGGGGACAGCCCCAGCATTTT.

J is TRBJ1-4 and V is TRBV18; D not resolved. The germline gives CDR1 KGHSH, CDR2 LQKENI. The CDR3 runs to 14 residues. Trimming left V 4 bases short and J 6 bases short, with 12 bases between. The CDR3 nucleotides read TGTGCCAGCTCACGTGGTGGGATGGATGAAAAACTGTTTTTT. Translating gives CASSRGGMDEKLFF.

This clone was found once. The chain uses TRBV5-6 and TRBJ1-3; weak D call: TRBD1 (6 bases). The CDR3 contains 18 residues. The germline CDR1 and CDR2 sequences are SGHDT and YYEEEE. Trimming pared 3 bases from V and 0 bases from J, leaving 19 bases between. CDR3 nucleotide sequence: TGTGCCAGCAGCTCCACGGACAGATTTATCTACTCTGGAAACACCATATATTTT. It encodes CASSSTDRFIYSGNTIYF. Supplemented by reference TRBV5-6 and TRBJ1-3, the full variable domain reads DAGVTQSPTHLIKTRGQQVTLRCSPKSGHDTVSWYQQALGQGPQFIFQYYEEEERQRGNFPDRFSGHQFPNYSSELNVNALLLGDSALYLCASSSTDRFIYSGNTIYFGEGSWLTVV.

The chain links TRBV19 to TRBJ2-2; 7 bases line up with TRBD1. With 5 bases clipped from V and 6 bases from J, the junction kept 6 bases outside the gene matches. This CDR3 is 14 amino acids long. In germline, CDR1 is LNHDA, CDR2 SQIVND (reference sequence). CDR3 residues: CASSYRGDAGELFF. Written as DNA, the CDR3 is TGTGCCAGTAGTTACAGGGGTGACGCCGGGGAGCTGTTTTTT.

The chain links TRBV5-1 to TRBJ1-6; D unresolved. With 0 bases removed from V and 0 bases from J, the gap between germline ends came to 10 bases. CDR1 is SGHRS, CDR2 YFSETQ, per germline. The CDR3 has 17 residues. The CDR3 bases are TGCGCCAGCAGCTTGGTTGGATCAAGCTCCTATAATTCACCCCTCCACTTT. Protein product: CASSLVGSSSYNSPLHF.

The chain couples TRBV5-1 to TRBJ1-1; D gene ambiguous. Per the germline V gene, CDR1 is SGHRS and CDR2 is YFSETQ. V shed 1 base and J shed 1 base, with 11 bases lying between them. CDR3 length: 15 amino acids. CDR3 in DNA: TGCGCCAGCAGCTTGAGGGCCACACCGAACACTGAAGCTTTCTTT. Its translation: CASSLRATPNTEAFF.

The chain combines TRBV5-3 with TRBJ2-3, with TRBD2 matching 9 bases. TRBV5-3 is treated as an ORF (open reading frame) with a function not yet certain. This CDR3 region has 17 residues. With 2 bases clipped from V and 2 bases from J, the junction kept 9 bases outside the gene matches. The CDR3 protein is CARSLHSGGSSTDTQYF. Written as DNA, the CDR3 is TGTGCCAGAAGCTTACATAGCGGGGGCTCTTCCACAGATACGCAGTATTTT.

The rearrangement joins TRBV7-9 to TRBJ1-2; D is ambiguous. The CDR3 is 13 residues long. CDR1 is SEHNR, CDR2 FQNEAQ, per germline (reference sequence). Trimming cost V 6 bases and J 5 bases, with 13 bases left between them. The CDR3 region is CASRPRTEYGYTF. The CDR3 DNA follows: TGTGCCAGCAGGCCGCGGACTGAGTATGGCTACACCTTC.

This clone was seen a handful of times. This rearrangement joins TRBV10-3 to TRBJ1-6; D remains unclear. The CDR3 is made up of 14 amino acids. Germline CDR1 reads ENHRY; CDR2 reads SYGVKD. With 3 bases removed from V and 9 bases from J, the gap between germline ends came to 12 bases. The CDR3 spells CAISERPSGSPLHF. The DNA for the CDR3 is TGTGCCATCAGTGAAAGGCCCAGTGGTTCACCCCTCCACTTT.

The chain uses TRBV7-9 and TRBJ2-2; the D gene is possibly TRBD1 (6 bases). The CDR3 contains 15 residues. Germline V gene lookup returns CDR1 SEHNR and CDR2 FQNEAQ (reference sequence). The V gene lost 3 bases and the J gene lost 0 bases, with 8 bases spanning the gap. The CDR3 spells CASSLRTANTGELFF. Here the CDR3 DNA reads TGTGCCAGCAGCTTGCGGACAGCGAACACCGGGGAGCTGTTTTTT.

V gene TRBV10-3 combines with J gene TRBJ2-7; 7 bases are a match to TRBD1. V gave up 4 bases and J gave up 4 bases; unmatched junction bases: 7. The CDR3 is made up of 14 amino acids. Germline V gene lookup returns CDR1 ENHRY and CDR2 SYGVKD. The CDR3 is CAISGQGGSYEQYF. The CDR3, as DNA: TGTGCCATCAGTGGACAGGGCGGGTCTTACGAGCAGTACTTC.

The CDR3 DNA follows: TGCGCCAGCAGCTTGGCCGGGGCAGGACAGGAAAGGGGTGAAAAACTGTTTTTT. Protein product: CASSLAGAGQERGEKLFF. The J gene is TRBJ1-4, the V gene TRBV5-1; 7 bases are shared with TRBD1. The V gene end was trimmed by 0 bases and the J gene end by 7 bases; junction bases not matched to a gene: 15. The V gene's germline CDR1 is SGHRS and CDR2 YFSETQ. There are 18 residues in the CDR3.

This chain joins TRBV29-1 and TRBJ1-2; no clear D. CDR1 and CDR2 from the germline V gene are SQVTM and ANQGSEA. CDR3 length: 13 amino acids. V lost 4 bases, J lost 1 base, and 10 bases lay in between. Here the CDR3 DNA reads TGCAGCGTTGGAAAGGAGGTTAACTATGGCTACACCTTC. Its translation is CSVGKEVNYGYTF.

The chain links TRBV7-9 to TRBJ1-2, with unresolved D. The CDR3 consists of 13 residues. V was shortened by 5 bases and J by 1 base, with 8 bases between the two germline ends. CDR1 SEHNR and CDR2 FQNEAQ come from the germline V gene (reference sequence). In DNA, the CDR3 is TGTGCCAGCAGCCCGAGGGATAACTATGGCTACACCTTC. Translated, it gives CASSPRDNYGYTF.